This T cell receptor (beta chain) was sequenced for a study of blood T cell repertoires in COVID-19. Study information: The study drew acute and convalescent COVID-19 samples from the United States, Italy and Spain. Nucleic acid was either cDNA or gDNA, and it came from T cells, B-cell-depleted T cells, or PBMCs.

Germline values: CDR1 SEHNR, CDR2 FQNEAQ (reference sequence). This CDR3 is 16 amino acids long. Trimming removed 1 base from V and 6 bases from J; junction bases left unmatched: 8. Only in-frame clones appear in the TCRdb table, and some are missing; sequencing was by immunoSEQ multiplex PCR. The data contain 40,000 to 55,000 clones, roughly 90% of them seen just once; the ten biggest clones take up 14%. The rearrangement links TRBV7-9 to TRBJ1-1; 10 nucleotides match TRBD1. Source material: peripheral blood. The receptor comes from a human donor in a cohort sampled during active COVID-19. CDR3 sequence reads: CASSLERAGQGSEAFF. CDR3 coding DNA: TGTGCCAGCAGCTTAGAAAGAGCGGGACAGGGGTCTGAAGCTTTCTTT.